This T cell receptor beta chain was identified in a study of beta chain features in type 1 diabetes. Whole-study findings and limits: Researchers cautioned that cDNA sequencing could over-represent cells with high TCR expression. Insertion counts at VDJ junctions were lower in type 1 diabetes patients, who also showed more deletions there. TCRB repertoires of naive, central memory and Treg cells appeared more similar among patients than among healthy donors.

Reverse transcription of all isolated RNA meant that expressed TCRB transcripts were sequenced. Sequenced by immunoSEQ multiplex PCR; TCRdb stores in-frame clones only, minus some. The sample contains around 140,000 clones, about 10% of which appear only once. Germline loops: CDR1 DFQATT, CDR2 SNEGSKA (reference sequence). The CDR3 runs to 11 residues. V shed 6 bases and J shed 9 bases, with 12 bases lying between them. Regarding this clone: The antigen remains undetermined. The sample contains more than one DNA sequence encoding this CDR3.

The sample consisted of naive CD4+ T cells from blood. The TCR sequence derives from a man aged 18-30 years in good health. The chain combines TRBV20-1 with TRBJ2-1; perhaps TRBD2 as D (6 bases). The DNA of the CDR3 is TGCAGTGCCCGCCTGGGGGGTGAGCAGTTCTTC. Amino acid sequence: CSARLGGEQFF.